This T cell receptor (beta chain) was sequenced during a study of regulatory T cells in long-lasting Graves disease. General study results and limits: A greater number of public clonotypes (fewer than 3,000) was shared by persistent patients than by new patients (approximately 910). Thyroid tissue went unstudied; only peripheral blood was examined.

Libraries of TCR beta came from iRepertoire HTBI primers plus Arm-PCR of CDR3 regions. Each CDR3 protein is one row after TCRdb ran MiXCR on the multiplex PCR reads. The sample carries some 370,000 distinct CDR3 sequences, roughly 23% recorded once. Stated time point: persistent/refractory GD, antithyroid drugs over 5 years with positive TRAb. After RNA was extracted from PBMCs, the TCR library was made from it. Around 8.2 milliliters of peripheral blood were drawn into EDTA tubes. This clonotype has ten or more counts. Antigen specificity is unknown. Here the sequenced sample was peripheral blood mononuclear cells (PBMCs), taken when the disease was refractory, from a patient treated with antithyroid drugs. This TCR was recovered from a woman in her forties with Graves disease.

The CDR3 loop reads CASRRRGQEPYEQYF. For the CDR3, the DNA is TGTGCCAGCAGGAGAAGAGGACAGGAGCCCTACGAGCAGTACTTC. This chain uses TRBV28 with TRBJ2-7; TRBD1 matches 7 bases. The CDR3 is made up of 15 amino acids. Germline lookup yields CDR1 MDHEN and CDR2 SYDVKM. V shed 6 bases, J shed 2 bases, and the junction held 10 bases outside the gene matches.